This paragraph covers one TCR beta chain sequence. The authors' processing: Amplification with reference gene primers provided the estimates of nucleated cell counts. Generated by immunoSEQ multiplex PCR, the TCRdb table keeps only in-frame clones and is missing some. V and J calls and clone size follow that table, whereas D and trimming were derived from the DNA. The sample records about 140,000 clones, 84% being singletons. CDR1 is SGHTA, CDR2 FQGTGA, per germline. Trimming stripped 2 bases from V and 4 bases from J, with 10 bases between. The CDR3 is 14 residues long. The record originates from a study of blood T cell repertoires in COVID-19. About the research overall: Material from acute and convalescent COVID-19 was sourced from the United States, Italy and Spain. PBMCs, B-cell-depleted T cells, or T cells were the source of the cDNA or gDNA that made up the material.

This chain uses TRBV7-3 with TRBJ2-3; a possible D gene is TRBD2 (6 bases). Sequencing was done on a sample of peripheral blood. The clonotype originates from a human donor in a cohort sampled during active COVID-19. CDR3 sequence reads: CASSLAGPADTQYF. The CDR3 nucleotides read TGTGCCAGCAGCTTAGCGGGGCCCGCAGATACGCAGTATTTT. Together with reference TRBV7-3 and TRBJ2-3, the CDR3 gives the full variable domain: GAGVSQTPSNKVTEKGKYVELRCDPISGHTALYWYRQSLGQGPEFLIYFQGTGAADDSGLPNDRFFAVRPEGSVSTLKIQRTERGDSAVYLCASSLAGPADTQYFGPGTRLTVL.